Each of the 6 T cell receptor beta chains below was sequenced from the same sample in a study of patients and donors after allogeneic stem cell transplantation. TCRdb recomputed calls from the RT-PCR reads with MiXCR, one row per CDR3 protein. The table shows hundreds of thousands of distinct CDR3 sequences, with roughly 13% occurring only once. Material: blood, either unsorted or a sorted T cell fraction (not recorded which). These receptors came from a human donor who was either an allogeneic HSCT recipient or a stem cell or donor lymphocyte infusion donor (not recorded which). It is not recorded whose cells these are; they may come from a transplant donor.

This clonotype was seen repeatedly, ten times or more. V gene TRBV12-3 or TRBV12-4 combines with J gene TRBJ2-3, with D perhaps TRBD2 (6 bases). The CDR3 runs to 14 residues. Trimming took off 3 bases at V and 4 bases at J, with 11 bases between the two ends. As DNA, the CDR3 is TGTGCCAGCAGTTTCTTCCGGGGGTCAGATACGCAGTATTTT. Translated: CASSFFRGSDTQYF.

The J gene is TRBJ2-1, the V gene TRBV5-1; TRBD2 aligns across 7 bases. The CDR3 sequence is 17 residues long. Trimming cost V 4 bases and J 1 base; bases outside gene matches: 11. The V gene's germline CDR1 is SGHRS and CDR2 YFSETQ. In nucleotides, the CDR3 is TGCGCCAGCAGCCTCGGGCGAGCGGGGCTATCCTACAATGAGCAGTTCTTC. Its translation: CASSLGRAGLSYNEQFF.

At least ten counts were recorded for this clonotype. The V call is TRBV7-9, the J call TRBJ2-1; the D gene is possibly TRBD2 (5 bases). Trimming took off 0 bases at V and 4 bases at J, with 16 bases between the two ends. This CDR3 has 17 amino acids. The germline CDR1 and CDR2 sequences are SEHNR and FQNEAQ (reference sequence). The CDR3 loop reads CASSLAQVGGRYNEQFF. The CDR3 region has the DNA TGTGCCAGCAGCTTAGCCCAGGTGGGCGGGCGTTACAATGAGCAGTTCTTC. The full variable domain, completed using reference TRBV7-9 and TRBJ2-1, is DTGVSQNPRHKITKRGQNVTFRCDPISEHNRLYWYRQTLGQGPEFLTYFQNEAQLEKSRLLSDRFSAERPKGSFSTLEIQRTEQGDSAMYLCASSLAQVGGRYNEQFFGPGTRLTVL.

This clonotype turned up a few times. The chain is built from TRBV9 and TRBJ1-5; TRBD1 matches 7 bases. CDR1 and CDR2 (germline): SGDLS, YYNGEE. The CDR3 length is 15 residues. V lost 5 bases and J lost 5; bases outside the gene matches: 10. CDR3 residues: CASSLTGKWDQPQHF. The DNA for the CDR3 is TGTGCCAGCAGTCTGACAGGGAAGTGGGATCAGCCCCAGCATTTT.

The J gene is TRBJ1-2, the V gene TRBV28; 9 nucleotides line up with TRBD1. V was clipped by 2 bases and J by 13 bases; unmatched bases: 11. The CDR3 is 14 residues long. Germline V gene data show CDR1 as MDHEN and CDR2 as SYDVKM. The CDR3 DNA is TGTGCCAGCAGTTTAGAGACAGGGGGTTATCGGGCCACCTTC. Translating gives CASSLETGGYRATF.

The J gene is TRBJ1-4, the V gene TRBV5-1, with 8 nucleotides matching TRBD1. The V and J ends lost 4 bases and 7 bases, in that order; junction bases with no gene match: 9. The CDR3 covers 15 residues. Germline V CDR1 and CDR2: SGHRS, YFSETQ. CDR3 DNA: TGCGCCAGCAGCGGGATGGACAGGGCGGGTGAAAAACTGTTTTTT. Protein sequence: CASSGMDRAGEKLFF.